This TCR beta chain was captured by sequencing in a study of Ad26.COV2.S vaccination and SARS-CoV-2 variants. Treatment meaning: roughly 19 received Ad26.COV2.S at low or high dose, single or two shots; roughly 5 received placebo; per-sample allocation not given. Each sample was drawn 63 days after the first injection (of vaccine or placebo). A Boston donor was an adult aged 18-55 years. Trimming shortened V by 3 bases and J by 8 bases, and 16 bases separated the two germline ends. CDR3 length: 14 residues. Germline CDR1 SGHTA, CDR2 FQGNSA. Using immunoSEQ multiplex PCR, the repertoire was profiled, and TCRdb retains in-frame clones only, with some absent. The sample lists roughly 300,000 clones; 80% to 90% were seen once.

The TCR sequence derives from a person aged 18-65 years who received the Ad26.COV2.S COVID-19 vaccine or a placebo. The sequences come from peripheral blood, collected in a trial of Ad26.COV2.S vaccine versus placebo. V gene TRBV7-2 combines with J gene TRBJ1-2; D remains ambiguous. CDR3 nucleotides: TGTGCCAGCAGCTTTGGTCGGCAGCTCACAGGCTACACCTTC. As protein: CASSFGRQLTGYTF.